The 24 T cell receptor beta chains in this list originate from one sample, sequenced in a study of blood T cell repertoires in COVID-19. Data came from immunoSEQ multiplex PCR; TCRdb stores just in-frame clones and leaves some out. This table holds about 49,000 clones, over 80% found once. Sequencing used peripheral blood. These TCRs come from a woman of 80 years or more with COVID-19, enrolled during active disease.

The count of this clone is one. The V call is TRBV11-2, the J call TRBJ2-1; 12 positions agree with TRBD2. V shed 1 base, J shed 0 bases, and the junction held 7 bases outside the gene matches. CDR1 is SGHAT and CDR2 is FQNNGV in the germline V gene. There are 19 residues in the CDR3. CDR3 sequence reads: CASSLVLAGGRSSYNEQFF. In nucleotides, the CDR3 is TGTGCCAGCAGCTTAGTACTAGCGGGGGGCCGAAGCTCCTACAATGAGCAGTTCTTC.

V is TRBV27 and J is TRBJ1-3; D is ambiguous. The V gene's germline CDR1 is MNHEY and CDR2 SMNVEV (reference sequence). V was pared by 3 bases and J by 2 bases, with 5 bases between. The CDR3 runs to 13 residues. CDR3 DNA: TGTGCCAGCAGTTTTAGAGCTGGAAACACCATATATTTT. This translates into CASSFRAGNTIYF.

The genes are TRBV30 and TRBJ1-2; the match to TRBD1 covers 7 bases. Trimming took 8 bases from V and 7 from J; bases not matched to a gene: 13. The CDR3 loop spans 13 amino acids. Germline V CDR1 and CDR2: GTSNPN, SVGIG (reference sequence). DNA for the CDR3: TGTGCCAGACAACAGGGGAGCCATTCTGGCTACACCTTC. Protein: CARQQGSHSGYTF.

This clone has more than one count but fewer than ten. V gene TRBV10-3 combines with J gene TRBJ2-3; TRBD2 agrees at 12 bases. The CDR3 is made up of 18 amino acids. Germline assignment: CDR1 ENHRY and CDR2 SYGVKD. Trimming cost V 2 bases and J 6 bases; bases outside gene matches: 12. The CDR3 sequence: CAISEMGLAGGFGDTQYF. CDR3 sequence (DNA): TGTGCCATCAGTGAGATGGGGCTAGCGGGAGGGTTCGGGGATACGCAGTATTTT.

The rearrangement uses TRBV19 and TRBJ2-3, with a tentative D call TRBD2 (6 bases). This CDR3 has 17 residues. With 5 bases removed from V and 2 bases from J, the gap between germline ends came to 20 bases. Germline V gives CDR1 LNHDA, CDR2 SQIVND (reference sequence). The CDR3 coding sequence is TGTGCCAGTAGTTCGGGTGGGGGGAGAATTTCCACAGATACGCAGTATTTT. Translating gives CASSSGGGRISTDTQYF.

This clone was found once. The chain couples TRBV6-2 or TRBV6-3 to TRBJ2-7; D may be TRBD2 (6 bases). Looked up from germline, CDR1 is MNHEY and CDR2 is SVGEGT. The V end was cut by 0 bases, the J end by 5 bases, with 20 bases between. This CDR3 has 17 amino acids. The CDR3 loop is CASSYSPAGQPRNEQYF. The DNA of the CDR3 is TGTGCCAGCAGTTACTCCCCTGCGGGGCAGCCGCGAAACGAGCAGTACTTC.

The chain recombines TRBV7-2 with TRBJ2-5; 8 bases line up with TRBD2. CDR1 and CDR2 from the germline V gene are SGHTA and FQGNSA. The V segment lost 1 base and the J segment 5 bases; nucleotides outside the gene matches: 12. CDR3 length: 17 amino acids. The CDR3 nucleotides are TGTGCCAGCAGCTTAGGTCAGCTAGCGGGTGTGGCGGAGACCCAGTACTTC. As protein: CASSLGQLAGVAETQYF.

This chain uses TRBV19 with TRBJ2-7, with 15 nucleotides matching TRBD2. The germline CDR1 and CDR2 sequences are LNHDA and SQIVND (reference sequence). The CDR3 length is 15 residues. The CDR3 coding sequence is TGTGCTTCCGGACTAGCGGGAGGGCCATCCTACGAGCAGTACTTC. This sequence encodes CASGLAGGPSYEQYF.

This sequence joins TRBV5-5 and TRBJ1-4; weak D call: TRBD1 (6 bases). Trimming shortened V by 3 bases and J by 3 bases, and 12 bases separated the two germline ends. The CDR3 spans 15 residues. CDR1 SGHKS and CDR2 YYEKEE come from the germline V gene (reference sequence). CDR3 residues: CASSWQGNANEKLFF. CDR3 in DNA: TGTGCCAGCAGCTGGCAGGGGAATGCTAATGAAAAACTGTTTTTT.

This clone appeared a single time. The rearrangement uses TRBV18 and TRBJ1-3; 11 nucleotides match TRBD1. The CDR3 has 15 residues. Germline V gives CDR1 KGHSH, CDR2 LQKENI. With V trimmed by 2 bases and J by 5 bases, 2 bases remained unmatched. CDR3 DNA: TGTGCCAGCTCACCAGGGACAGGGGGACGAAACACCATATATTTT. Translated, it gives CASSPGTGGRNTIYF.

The genes are TRBV5-5 and TRBJ2-7; the D gene is possibly TRBD1 (5 bases). V was cut by 0 bases and J by 0 bases, with 10 bases left in between. Germline V gene data show CDR1 as SGHKS and CDR2 as YYEKEE (reference sequence). There are 15 residues in the CDR3. The chain's CDR3 is CASSLGQLSSYEQYF. Here the CDR3 DNA reads TGTGCCAGCAGCTTGGGACAGCTGAGCTCCTACGAGCAGTACTTC.

This chain links TRBV5-1 with TRBJ2-1, with TRBD2 matching 12 bases. Germline V gene lookup returns CDR1 SGHRS and CDR2 YFSETQ. The CDR3 spans 15 residues. The ends lost 0 bases at V and 10 bases at J; junction bases unmatched: 5. CDR3 DNA: TGCGCCAGCAGCTTGGGACTAGCGGGAGTAAGCGAGCAGTTCTTC. It encodes CASSLGLAGVSEQFF.

The chain combines TRBV2 with TRBJ1-5, with D perhaps matching TRBD1 (5 bases). The CDR3 sequence is 14 residues long. Per the germline V gene, CDR1 is SNHLY and CDR2 is FYNNEI. V lost 8 bases and J 4 bases, leaving 15 bases between the germline ends. CDR3 loop: CASAGAGINQPQHF. DNA of the CDR3: TGTGCCAGCGCTGGGGCGGGAATAAATCAGCCCCAGCATTTT.

The chain has TRBV4-1 and TRBJ1-1, with unresolved D. The CDR3 runs 16 residues. V lost 0 bases and J lost 10, with 21 bases in between. The germline V gene encodes CDR1 MGHRA and CDR2 YSYEKL. The CDR3 DNA reads TGCGCCAGCAGCCAAGAGCGGCCGTGGGAGGGAGCGGGAGCTTTCTTT. Amino acid sequence: CASSQERPWEGAGAFF.

The chain employs TRBV5-1 and TRBJ1-5; no clear D gene. The CDR3 length is 12 residues. Per the germline V gene, CDR1 is SGHRS and CDR2 is YFSETQ. Trimming removed 0 bases from V and 7 bases from J, with 5 bases in between. CDR3 bases: TGCGCCAGCAGCTTGGACATACAGCCCCAGCATTTT. This translates into CASSLDIQPQHF. The whole variable domain, filled in from reference TRBV5-1 and TRBJ1-5, reads KAGVTQTPRYLIKTRGQQVTLSCSPISGHRSVSWYQQTPGQGLQFLFEYFSETQRNKGNFPGRFSGRQFSNSRSEMNVSTLELGDSALYLCASSLDIQPQHFGDGTRLSIL.

The rearrangement joins TRBV4-1 to TRBJ2-4; TRBD1 might be the D (6 bases). This CDR3 contains 16 residues. The V gene's germline CDR1 is MGHRA and CDR2 YSYEKL. The V end was cut by 4 bases, the J end by 4 bases, with 17 bases between. CDR3 region: CASSLTGYQAKNIQYF. CDR3 sequence (DNA): TGCGCCAGCAGCCTGACAGGATACCAAGCTAAAAACATTCAGTACTTC.

The chain employs TRBV11-2 and TRBJ1-1, with 9 positions matching TRBD1. Germline V lookup: CDR1 SGHAT, CDR2 FQNNGV. This CDR3 contains 15 residues. Trimming removed 3 bases from V and 0 bases from J; junction bases left unmatched: 2. For the CDR3, the DNA is TGTGCCAGCAGCTTGGACAGGGGAATGAACACTGAAGCTTTCTTT. It specifies CASSLDRGMNTEAFF.

V gene TRBV5-4 combines with J gene TRBJ2-3; 11 bases align to TRBD2. The CDR3 runs 15 residues. Trimming cost V 0 bases and J 6 bases; bases outside gene matches: 3. Germline CDR1 and CDR2: SGHNT and YYREEE (reference sequence). The CDR3 nucleotides read TGTGCCAGCAGCTTGGCTAGCGGGAGGTTGGATACGCAGTATTTT. It translates to CASSLASGRLDTQYF.

The CDR3 loop reads CASSPPSGHTGELFF. In DNA form, the CDR3 reads TGTGCCAGCTCACCACCTAGCGGGCACACCGGGGAGCTGTTTTTT. The chain recombines TRBV18 with TRBJ2-2, with 7 nucleotides matching TRBD2. The germline CDR1 and CDR2 sequences are KGHSH and LQKENI. The trim removed 0 bases at V and 3 bases at J, leaving 1 base unmatched. There are 15 residues in the CDR3.

In the case of this clone: In the same sample, other DNA sequences code for this CDR3. This chain links TRBV5-1 with TRBJ1-5, with a weak D call TRBD1 (5 bases). The CDR3 covers 13 residues. V shed 0 bases and J shed 4 bases, with 5 bases lying between them. The germline V gene encodes CDR1 SGHRS and CDR2 YFSETQ. The CDR3 reads CASSLGQNQPQHF. For the CDR3, the DNA is TGCGCCAGCAGCTTGGGACAGAATCAGCCCCAGCATTTT.

The genes are TRBV5-6 and TRBJ2-7; TRBD1 agrees at 8 bases. Germline V CDR1 and CDR2: SGHDT, YYEEEE. CDR3 length equals 14 residues. J lost 2 bases, V lost 5 bases, and 6 bases had no gene match. In nucleotides, the CDR3 is TGTGCCAGCAGGGGGGACAGGTCCACCTACGAGCAGTACTTC. Amino acid sequence: CASRGDRSTYEQYF.

The CDR3, as DNA: TGTGCCAGCAGCTACGTCAGGGACACTGAAGCTTTCTTT. Protein product: CASSYVRDTEAFF. The genes are TRBV7-6 and TRBJ1-1; D might be TRBD1 (5 bases). Germline V gene data show CDR1 as SGHVS and CDR2 as FNYEAQ. V was clipped by 4 bases and J by 3 bases, with 9 bases between them. The CDR3 covers 13 residues.

The V and J genes are TRBV21-1 and TRBJ2-1; the table's D gene call, TRBD2, was not cross checked with the DNA. TRBV21-1 is marked as a pseudogene. The CDR3 totals 21 residues. CDR3: CASSARGFTLAGDENNNEQFF. The CDR3 DNA is TGTGCCAGCAGCGCAAGGGGTTTCACCCTAGCGGGAGACGAAAACAACAATGAGCAGTTCTTC.

V gene TRBV6-5 combines with J gene TRBJ1-2; D might be TRBD1 (5 bases). V lost 2 bases and J 0 bases, leaving 10 bases between the germline ends. CDR3 length equals 15 residues. Per the germline V gene, CDR1 is MNHEY and CDR2 is SVGAGI. The CDR3 is CASSYGRDPNYGYTF. Written as DNA, the CDR3 is TGTGCCAGCAGTTACGGGAGGGACCCTAACTATGGCTACACCTTC.